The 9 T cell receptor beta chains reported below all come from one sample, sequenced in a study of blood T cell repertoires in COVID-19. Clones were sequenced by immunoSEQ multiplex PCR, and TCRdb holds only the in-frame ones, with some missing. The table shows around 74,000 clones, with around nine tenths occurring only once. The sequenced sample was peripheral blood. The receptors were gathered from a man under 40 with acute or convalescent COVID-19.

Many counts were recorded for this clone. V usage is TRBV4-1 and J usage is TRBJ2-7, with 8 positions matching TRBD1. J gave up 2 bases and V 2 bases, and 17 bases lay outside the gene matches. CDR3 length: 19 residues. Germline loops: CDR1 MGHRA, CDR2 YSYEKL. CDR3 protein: CASSQRGRTGTHLPYEQYF. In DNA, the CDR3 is TGCGCCAGCAGCCAAAGGGGACGGACAGGGACCCATCTACCCTACGAGCAGTACTTC.

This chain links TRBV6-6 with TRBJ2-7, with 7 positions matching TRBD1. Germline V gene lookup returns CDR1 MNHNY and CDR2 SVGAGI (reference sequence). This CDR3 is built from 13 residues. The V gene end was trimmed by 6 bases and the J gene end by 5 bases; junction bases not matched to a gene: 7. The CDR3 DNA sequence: TGTGCCAGCAGCCCGCCGACAGGGAACGAGCAGTACTTC. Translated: CASSPPTGNEQYF.

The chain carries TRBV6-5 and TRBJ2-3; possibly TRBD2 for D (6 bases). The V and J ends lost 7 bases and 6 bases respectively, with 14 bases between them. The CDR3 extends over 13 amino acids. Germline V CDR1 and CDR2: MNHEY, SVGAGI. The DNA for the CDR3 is TGTGCCAGCATAACGGGAGCGAGGGATACGCAGTATTTT. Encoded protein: CASITGARDTQYF.

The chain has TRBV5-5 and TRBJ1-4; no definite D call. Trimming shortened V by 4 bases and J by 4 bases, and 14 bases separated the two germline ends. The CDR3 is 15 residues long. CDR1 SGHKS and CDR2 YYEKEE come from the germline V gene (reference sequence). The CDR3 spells CASSPRRTDNEKLFF. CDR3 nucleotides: TGTGCCAGCAGCCCGCGCCGTACCGATAATGAAAAACTGTTTTTT.

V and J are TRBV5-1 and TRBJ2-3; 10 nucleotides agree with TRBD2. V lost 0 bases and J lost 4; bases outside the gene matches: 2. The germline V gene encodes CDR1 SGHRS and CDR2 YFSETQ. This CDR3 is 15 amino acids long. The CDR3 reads CASSLASGSADTQYF. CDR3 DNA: TGCGCCAGCAGCTTGGCTAGCGGGAGCGCAGATACGCAGTATTTT.

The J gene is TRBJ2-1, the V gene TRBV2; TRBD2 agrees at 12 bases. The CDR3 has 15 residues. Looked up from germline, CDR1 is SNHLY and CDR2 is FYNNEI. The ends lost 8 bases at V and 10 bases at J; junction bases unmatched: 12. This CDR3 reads CASPRRLAGAREQFF. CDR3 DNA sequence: TGTGCCAGCCCCCGCCGACTAGCGGGAGCTCGGGAGCAGTTCTTC. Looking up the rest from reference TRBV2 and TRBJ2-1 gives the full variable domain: EPEVTQTPSHQVTQMGQEVILRCVPISNHLYFYWYRQILGQKVEFLVSFYNNEISEKSEIFDDQFSVERPDGSNFTLKIRSTKLEDSAMYFCASPRRLAGAREQFFGPGTRLTVL.

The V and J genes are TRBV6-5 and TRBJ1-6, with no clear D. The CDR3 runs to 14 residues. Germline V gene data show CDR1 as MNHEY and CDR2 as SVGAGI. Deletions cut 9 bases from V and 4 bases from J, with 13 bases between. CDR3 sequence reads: CASSLITYNSPLHF. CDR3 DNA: TGTGCCAGTTCCTTGATTACTTATAATTCACCCCTCCACTTT.

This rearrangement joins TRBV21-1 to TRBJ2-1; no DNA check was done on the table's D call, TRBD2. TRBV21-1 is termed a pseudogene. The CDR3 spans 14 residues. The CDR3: CASTGGRLDNEQFF. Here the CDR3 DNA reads TGTGCCAGCACTGGAGGGAGATTGGACAATGAGCAGTTCTTC.

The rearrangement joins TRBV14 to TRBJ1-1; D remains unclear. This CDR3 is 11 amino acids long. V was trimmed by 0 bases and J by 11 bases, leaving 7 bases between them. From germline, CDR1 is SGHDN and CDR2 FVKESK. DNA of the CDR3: TGTGCCAGCAGCCAAGATAGGAGGGCTTTCTTT. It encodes CASSQDRRAFF.